The 23 T cell receptor beta chains listed next were all sequenced from one sample in a study of yellow fever vaccine responses in identical twins. TCRdb re-derived calls from the RT-PCR reads in MiXCR, one entry per CDR3 protein. The repertoire holds 30,000 to 40,000 distinct CDR3 sequences, with approximately 54% as singletons. This specimen was T cells from blood (PBMCs), unsorted or a sorted subset (not recorded which), taken before or after yellow fever vaccination (not recorded which). The receptors derive from a woman between 18 and 29 years old who received the yellow fever vaccine.

The chain joins TRBV12-3 or TRBV12-4 to TRBJ2-7; 13 bases are a match to TRBD2. There are 16 residues in the CDR3. V was clipped by 6 bases and J by 3 bases; unmatched bases: 8. CDR3 region: CASSSPGLAGSYEQYF. DNA of the CDR3: TGTGCCAGCAGCAGCCCGGGACTAGCGGGGAGCTACGAGCAGTACTTC.

The V gene is TRBV15, the J gene TRBJ1-1; D gene uncertain. The CDR3 spans 13 residues. V lost 1 base and J 4 bases, leaving 7 bases between the germline ends. Germline assignment: CDR1 LNHNV and CDR2 YYDKDF (reference sequence). DNA of the CDR3: TGTGCCACCAGCAGAGGGGCAGCCACTGAAGCTTTCTTT. Translating it yields CATSRGAATEAFF.

This sequence joins TRBV20-1 and TRBJ2-1; 9 bases agree with TRBD2. From germline, CDR1 is DFQATT and CDR2 SNEGSKA (reference sequence). V gave up 3 bases and J gave up 8 bases; unmatched junction bases: 11. CDR3 length: 15 residues. The CDR3 spells CSARTSGGTEYEQFF. CDR3 DNA: TGCAGTGCTAGGACTAGCGGAGGGACGGAGTATGAGCAGTTCTTC.

V usage is TRBV5-6 and J usage is TRBJ2-7; D not certain. The CDR3 totals 14 residues. Looked up from germline, CDR1 is SGHDT and CDR2 is YYEEEE. The V end lost 0 bases, the J end lost 3 bases, and 10 bases lay between the germline ends. The CDR3 nucleotides read TGTGCCAGCAGCTTGGGGCAGGCTGACTACGAGCAGTACTTC. It specifies CASSLGQADYEQYF.

The rearrangement uses TRBV3-1 and TRBJ2-3, with D perhaps given as TRBD1 or TRBD2 (5 bases each). The CDR3 contains 12 residues. The V end lost 0 bases, the J end lost 15 bases, and 13 bases lay between the germline ends. Germline assignment: CDR1 LGHDT and CDR2 YNNKEL (reference sequence). The CDR3, as DNA: TGTGCCAGCAGCCAAGATTTCCAGGGAGCATATTTT. Translation gives CASSQDFQGAYF.

This clonotype was detected only a few times. The chain is built from TRBV12-3 or TRBV12-4 and TRBJ1-4; D uncertain. Between the trimmed V and J ends, which lost 5 bases and 0 bases, there was a span of 10 bases. The CDR3 loop spans 15 amino acids. The CDR3 DNA reads as TGTGCCAGCAGTCCCGACGGAACAACTAATGAAAAACTGTTTTTT. Translation gives CASSPDGTTNEKLFF.

There are a few counts of this clonotype. The gene calls are TRBV25-1 and TRBJ1-2, with a weak D call TRBD1 (5 bases). The CDR3 covers 14 residues. V shed 5 bases and J shed 2 bases, with 12 bases lying between them. The germline V gene has CDR1 MGHDK and CDR2 SYGVNS. The CDR3 DNA reads as TGTGCCAGCAGTCGAAGGGGCGCGAACTATGGCTACACCTTC. Translating it yields CASSRRGANYGYTF.

The chain couples TRBV12-3 or TRBV12-4 to TRBJ2-7; 12 positions match TRBD2. The CDR3 loop spans 13 amino acids. V shed 8 bases and J 3 bases; nucleotides not matched to a gene: 2. The CDR3 DNA sequence: TGTGCCAGCCGGGGACTAGCGGGCTACGAGCAGTACTTC. Its protein product is CASRGLAGYEQYF.

This chain connects TRBV7-8 to TRBJ2-5; TRBD2 might be the D (7 bases). The germline CDR1 and CDR2 sequences are SGHVS and FQNEAQ. The CDR3 totals 12 residues. Trimming removed 5 bases at V and 12 bases at J, with 16 bases between. CDR3 nucleotide sequence: TGTGCCAGCAGCCGGGCGGGGGCGTTGAAGTACTTC. Protein sequence: CASSRAGALKYF.

The genes are TRBV20-1 and TRBJ2-3, with 10 bases identical to TRBD1. With V trimmed by 6 bases and J by 7 bases, 4 bases remained unmatched. Per the germline V gene, CDR1 is DFQATT and CDR2 is SNEGSKA (reference sequence). The CDR3 totals 12 residues. CDR3 coding DNA: TGCAGTGCAAGGGACAGGGGACATACGCAGTATTTT. Protein product: CSARDRGHTQYF.

There are a few counts of this clonotype. The V and J genes are TRBV20-1 and TRBJ2-3; D gene ambiguous. V shed 7 bases and J shed 0 bases, with 8 bases lying between them. This CDR3 has 12 amino acids. The V gene's germline CDR1 is DFQATT and CDR2 SNEGSKA (reference sequence). The CDR3 loop reads CSVRPSTDTQYF. In DNA, the CDR3 is TGCAGTGTTAGGCCAAGCACAGATACGCAGTATTTT.

This clonotype was found once. The chain employs TRBV11-1 and TRBJ1-3; 7 bases are a match to TRBD1. The CDR3 extends over 15 amino acids. CDR1 is SGHAT and CDR2 is FQDESV in the germline V gene (reference sequence). Trimming at V came to 5 bases and at J to 1 base, leaving 5 bases not matched to a gene. The CDR3 loop is CASSEDRVSGNTIYF. The CDR3, as DNA: TGTGCCAGCAGCGAAGACAGGGTATCTGGAAACACCATATATTTT.

The chain carries TRBV12-3 or TRBV12-4 and TRBJ1-1; no clear D. The V and J ends lost 3 bases and 4 bases respectively, with 9 bases between them. This CDR3 comprises 13 residues. As DNA, the CDR3 is TGTGCCAGCAGTTTGGAGGCCATCACTGAAGCTTTCTTT. It codes for CASSLEAITEAFF.

This clonotype was found once. V usage is TRBV15 and J usage is TRBJ1-2; 8 positions match TRBD1. The V segment lost 5 bases and the J segment 5 bases; nucleotides outside the gene matches: 13. The CDR3 is 16 residues long. Germline lookup yields CDR1 LNHNV and CDR2 YYDKDF (reference sequence). DNA of the CDR3: TGTGCCACCAGCTCTTGGACAGGGAGTTTTGTATATGGCTACACCTTC. Protein sequence: CATSSWTGSFVYGYTF.

CDR3 protein: CASSPTTGLYGYTF. DNA of the CDR3: TGTGCCAGCAGCCCTACAACGGGCCTCTATGGCTACACCTTC. The V and J genes are TRBV13 and TRBJ1-2; D not resolved. Trimming removed 5 bases from V and 4 bases from J, with 14 bases in between. CDR3 size: 14 residues. Germline lookup yields CDR1 PRHDT and CDR2 FYEKMQ (reference sequence).

The V call is TRBV5-1, the J call TRBJ1-1; 8 nucleotides match TRBD1. V was clipped by 1 base and J by 2 bases; unmatched bases: 1. Germline CDR1 and CDR2: SGHRS and YFSETQ. The CDR3 sequence is 14 residues long. This chain's CDR3 is CASSLPGGNTEAFF. The CDR3 DNA sequence: TGCGCCAGCAGCTTGCCAGGGGGCAACACTGAAGCTTTCTTT.

This clonotype was seen a handful of times. The rearrangement uses TRBV14 and TRBJ2-7; maybe TRBD2 (5 bases). The germline gives CDR1 SGHDN, CDR2 FVKESK. Trimming took off 4 bases at V and 1 base at J, with 17 bases between the two ends. The CDR3 covers 16 residues. The CDR3 DNA reads as TGTGCCAGCAGCCCCGCGCCGGGGAATGGGTCCTACGAGCAGTACGTC. Protein sequence: CASSPAPGNGSYEQYV.

This clonotype was picked up a small number of times. The J gene is TRBJ2-1, the V gene TRBV20-1; 7 bases match TRBD2. Germline lookup yields CDR1 DFQATT and CDR2 SNEGSKA (reference sequence). This CDR3 spans 13 amino acids. V dropped 3 bases and J dropped 8; count of bases not matched to a gene: 7. The CDR3 DNA is TGCAGTGCTAGCGGGAGGTGGGTGGATGAGCAGTTCTTC. Protein sequence: CSASGRWVDEQFF.

The chain uses TRBV18 and TRBJ2-7, with a tentative D call TRBD2 (6 bases). There are 13 residues in the CDR3. Between the trimmed V and J ends, which lost 5 bases and 7 bases, there was a span of 15 bases. CDR1 is KGHSH and CDR2 is LQKENI in the germline V gene. CDR3 sequence reads: CASSIPPAGEQYF. The CDR3 DNA reads TGTGCCAGCTCAATCCCCCCCGCGGGAGAGCAGTACTTC.

This clonotype has just one count. The genes are TRBV18 and TRBJ1-3; TRBD1 might be the D (6 bases). V was cut by 8 bases and J by 3 bases, with 11 bases left in between. Germline assignment: CDR1 KGHSH and CDR2 LQKENI. The CDR3 extends over 13 amino acids. The CDR3 spells CASTTGNGNTIYF. Here the CDR3 DNA reads TGTGCCAGCACAACAGGGAATGGAAACACCATATATTTT. Full variable domain (remainder filled in from reference TRBV18 and TRBJ1-3): NAGVMQNPRHLVRRRGQEARLRCSPMKGHSHVYWYRQLPEEGLKFMVYLQKENIIDESGMPKERFSAEFPKEGPSILRIQQVVRGDSAAYFCASTTGNGNTIYFGEGSWLTVV.

This clonotype was observed a few times. CDR3 region: CASSRGSSNQPQHF. CDR3 sequence (DNA): TGTGCCAGCAGCCGGGGAAGTAGCAATCAGCCCCAGCATTTT. This chain joins TRBV6-1 and TRBJ1-5; unclear D gene. Germline CDR1 reads MNHNS; CDR2 reads SASEGT. V dropped 6 bases and J dropped 0 bases, with 9 bases sitting between them. This CDR3 comprises 14 residues.

This chain links TRBV11-1 with TRBJ1-2; tentative D call: TRBD1 (6 bases). Trimming stripped 3 bases from V and 6 bases from J, with 17 bases between. The CDR3 consists of 15 residues. Germline V CDR1 and CDR2: SGHAT, FQDESV (reference sequence). The CDR3 here is CASSFTSGGAHGYTF. CDR3 in DNA: TGTGCCAGCAGCTTTACCTCGGGGGGGGCGCATGGCTACACCTTC.

This rearrangement joins TRBV20-1 to TRBJ2-5; 7 positions match TRBD1. Germline CDR1 is DFQATT and CDR2 is SNEGSKA (reference sequence). Trimming cost V 3 bases and J 5 bases; bases outside gene matches: 9. The length of the CDR3 is 14 residues. In nucleotides, the CDR3 is TGCAGTGCTAGGGTTGACAGGGTACGGGAGACCCAGTACTTC. Translation gives CSARVDRVRETQYF.